The sequence of this TCR beta chain was determined in a study of tumor-infiltrating lymphocytes in primary liver carcinoma. Bulk tissue was left unsorted, and RNA and DNA were co-extracted from about 20-30 mg of it. With regard to this clonotype: Mismatch with germline at one junction end may stem from a read error.

Constant-region priming of approximately 0.55 ug total RNA yielded TCR beta cDNA. Three rounds of nested multiplex PCR with slightly modified ARM-PCR produced TCR beta libraries. Using its own MiXCR run on the multiplex PCR reads, TCRdb lists one record per CDR3 protein. Found here are 22,000 or so distinct CDR3 sequences, 80% of them singletons; the top ten hold less than 40%. The sample comprised liver tumor tissue from sampling region 2. The subset here: tumor region T2, inferior pole. This sequence originates from a woman aged 25-40 years with primary liver carcinoma and hepatitis B virus infection.

CDR3 DNA sequence: TGTGCCAGGAGCCCCCCGACTAGCGGCACCACAGATACACAGTATTTT. Residues: CARSPPTSGTTDTQYF. The chain carries TRBV11-2 and TRBJ2-3; 9 bases agree with TRBD2. The CDR3 is made up of 16 amino acids. Germline lookup yields CDR1 SGHAT and CDR2 FQNNGV.